A single sample is the source of the 17 T cell receptor beta chains below, sequenced in a study of T-cell memory formation after mild COVID-19 (dated by TCRdb to about 2021). Receptor libraries were prepared by 5' RACE. For sequencing, an Illumina NovaSeq 6000 was employed. TCRdb passed the public sequencing reads through fastp at Q25 and MiXCR, retaining productive beta sequences. One record per CDR3 amino acid sequence lists the most common genes and DNA. The sample table lists 500,000 to 600,000 distinct CDR3 sequences, under 20% of them with a count of one. The ten largest clones represent about 12% of the sample. Sequenced material: PBMCs or a T cell subset sorted from them (not recorded which). The receptors shown here come from an adult woman who had mild COVID-19 (a few samples of this study predate the infection). The sample titles of this study are shuffled in the database, so cell type and time point are left out; the donor was told from shared clones.

This clonotype was detected a few times. V gene TRBV6-5 combines with J gene TRBJ2-2, with 8 bases fitting TRBD2. The V and J ends lost 6 bases and 4 bases, in that order; junction bases with no gene match: 7. The CDR3 has 15 residues. The germline CDR1 and CDR2 sequences are MNHEY and SVGAGI. The CDR3 reads CASSRAGASTGELFF. CDR3 nucleotides: TGTGCCAGCAGCCGAGCGGGAGCCTCCACCGGGGAGCTGTTTTTT.

This chain joins TRBV27 and TRBJ2-3; 9 nucleotides line up with TRBD2. Per germline, CDR1 MNHEY and CDR2 SMNVEV (reference sequence). The CDR3 is 14 amino acids. Trimming took 10 bases from V and 6 from J; bases not matched to a gene: 11. CDR3 DNA sequence: TGTGCCACCAGGGGACTAGCATCTGGGGATACGCAGTATTTT. Translated, it gives CATRGLASGDTQYF.

The chain recombines TRBV3-1 with TRBJ1-1, with a tentative D call TRBD1 (6 bases). Trimming removed 0 bases from V and 0 bases from J, with 8 bases in between. Germline V CDR1 and CDR2: LGHDT, YNNKEL (reference sequence). This CDR3 contains 15 residues. CDR3 bases: TGTGCCAGCAGCCAAGATGGACAGCTGAACACTGAAGCTTTCTTT. This sequence encodes CASSQDGQLNTEAFF. Complete variable domain (other parts from reference TRBV3-1 and TRBJ1-1): DTAVSQTPKYLVTQMGNDKSIKCEQNLGHDTMYWYKQDSKKFLKIMFSYNNKELIINETVPNRFSPKSPDKAHLNLHINSLELGDSAVYFCASSQDGQLNTEAFFGQGTRLTVV.

This clonotype was found a few times. V and J are TRBV15 and TRBJ1-1; D call uncertain. Trimming took off 6 bases at V and 4 bases at J, with 12 bases between the two ends. The CDR3 sequence is 13 residues long. Germline values: CDR1 LNHNV, CDR2 YYDKDF (reference sequence). CDR3 protein: CATSQVSSTEAFF. In DNA form, the CDR3 reads TGTGCCACCAGTCAGGTTTCGTCCACTGAAGCTTTCTTT.

This clonotype was counted between two and nine times. This chain links TRBV5-5 with TRBJ2-6; a possible D gene is TRBD1 (5 bases). Germline CDR1 SGHKS, CDR2 YYEKEE (reference sequence). V gave up 1 base and J gave up 0 bases, with 11 bases separating them. The CDR3 is made up of 17 amino acids. CDR3 sequence: CASSLQGLASGANVLTF. The CDR3 DNA follows: TGTGCCAGCAGCTTGCAGGGCCTGGCCTCTGGGGCCAACGTCCTGACTTTC.

This clonotype was counted between two and nine times. The rearrangement joins TRBV11-2 to TRBJ2-6, with D perhaps matching TRBD1 (6 bases). The CDR3 sequence is 19 residues long. Per germline, CDR1 SGHAT and CDR2 FQNNGV. Trimming took off 6 bases at V and 1 base at J, with 22 bases between the two ends. CDR3 DNA sequence: TGTGCCAGCAGTCGAGTCGGGACACCCAGTCCATCTGGGGCCAACGTCCTGACTTTC. Translated: CASSRVGTPSPSGANVLTF. The full variable domain, with the rest looked up from reference TRBV11-2 and TRBJ2-6, is EAGVAQSPRYKIIEKRQSVAFWCNPISGHATLYWYQQILGQGPKLLIQFQNNGVVDDSQLPKDRFSAERLKGVDSTLKIQPAKLEDSAVYLCASSRVGTPSPSGANVLTFGAGSRLTVL.

This clonotype was picked up a small number of times. The chain joins TRBV3-1 to TRBJ2-3; D assignment may be TRBD1 or TRBD2 (5 bases each). Germline CDR1 and CDR2: LGHDT and YNNKEL (reference sequence). Between the trimmed V and J ends, which lost 5 bases and 2 bases, there was a span of 17 bases. The CDR3 loop spans 16 amino acids. As DNA, the CDR3 is TGTGCCAGCAGCGGAGATGAGGGGAGAATCACAGATACGCAGTATTTT. Protein sequence: CASSGDEGRITDTQYF.

V and J are TRBV5-6 and TRBJ2-1; TRBD2 agrees at 7 bases. In germline, CDR1 is SGHDT, CDR2 YYEEEE. This CDR3 region has 16 residues. V dropped 0 bases and J dropped 1; count of bases not matched to a gene: 4. The CDR3: CASSLARGGSYNEQFF. In DNA, the CDR3 is TGTGCCAGCAGCTTGGCTCGCGGGGGATCCTACAATGAGCAGTTCTTC.

A few counts support this clonotype. V and J are TRBV9 and TRBJ2-3; D not certain. Trimming removed 4 bases from V and 4 bases from J, with 16 bases in between. Germline loops: CDR1 SGDLS, CDR2 YYNGEE. CDR3 length equals 15 residues. CDR3: CASSPAPLSADTQYF. Here the CDR3 DNA reads TGTGCCAGCAGCCCCGCCCCCCTCTCCGCAGATACGCAGTATTTT.

This clonotype was seen many times. CDR3 loop: CASSQAQGAANYGYTF. CDR3 nucleotide sequence: TGTGCCAGCAGCCAAGCCCAGGGCGCCGCTAACTATGGCTACACCTTC. The V call is TRBV3-1, the J call TRBJ1-2; weak D call: TRBD1 (5 bases). The CDR3 is made up of 16 amino acids. V was pared by 1 base and J by 0 bases, with 12 bases between. The germline gives CDR1 LGHDT, CDR2 YNNKEL (reference sequence).

This rearrangement joins TRBV5-5 to TRBJ2-7; 9 bases map to TRBD2. Germline assignment: CDR1 SGHKS and CDR2 YYEKEE (reference sequence). The CDR3 totals 18 residues. With 1 base clipped from V and 0 bases from J, the junction kept 11 bases outside the gene matches. The chain's CDR3 is CASSLSSGGRQSSYEQYF. CDR3 DNA: TGTGCCAGCAGCTTGAGTAGCGGGGGCCGACAAAGCTCCTACGAGCAGTACTTC.

In its sample, this clonotype was seen many times. J is TRBJ2-5 and V is TRBV5-1; D is possibly TRBD1 (6 bases). The CDR3 loop spans 17 amino acids. V was trimmed by 4 bases and J by 2 bases, leaving 21 bases between them. The germline V gene encodes CDR1 SGHRS and CDR2 YFSETQ. The CDR3 is CASSRDPFRDKQETQYF. In DNA form, the CDR3 reads TGCGCCAGCAGCCGGGACCCCTTCCGGGACAAACAAGAGACCCAGTACTTC.

This chain joins TRBV20-1 and TRBJ2-7; 8 nucleotides match TRBD2. Unmatched junction bases numbered 7, after V lost 6 bases and J lost 0 bases. CDR1 and CDR2 (germline): DFQATT, SNEGSKA (reference sequence). CDR3 size: 14 residues. The CDR3 reads CSATSGENSYEQYF. The CDR3 DNA reads as TGCAGTGCCACTAGCGGTGAAAACTCCTACGAGCAGTACTTC.

In its sample, this clonotype was seen a few times. The CDR3 region is CASVPRTAPFGAKNIQYF. For the CDR3, the DNA is TGTGCCAGCGTGCCGAGGACAGCGCCCTTCGGAGCCAAAAACATTCAGTACTTC. This rearrangement joins TRBV28 to TRBJ2-4, with a tentative D call TRBD1 (6 bases). V lost 8 bases, J lost 0 bases, and 23 bases lay in between. Germline values: CDR1 MDHEN, CDR2 SYDVKM. The CDR3 is made up of 18 amino acids.

This clonotype was seen only a few times. The J gene is TRBJ2-5, the V gene TRBV20-1; 7 bases line up with TRBD1. Per germline, CDR1 DFQATT and CDR2 SNEGSKA (reference sequence). There are 15 residues in the CDR3. The junction had 4 bases not matched to a gene; V was cut back by 0 bases and J by 0 bases. CDR3 amino acids: CSAREETGYQETQYF. Here the CDR3 DNA reads TGCAGTGCTAGAGAGGAGACAGGGTACCAAGAGACCCAGTACTTC.

The rearrangement links TRBV5-5 to TRBJ2-3, with D perhaps assigned TRBD1 or TRBD2 (5 bases each). Per the germline V gene, CDR1 is SGHKS and CDR2 is YYEKEE (reference sequence). The ends were cut back, 4 bases at V and 3 bases at J, with 15 bases in the middle. The CDR3 consists of 15 residues. The DNA of the CDR3 is TGTGCCAGCAGCCCGGGACCCCAGACGACAGATACGCAGTATTTT. Amino acid sequence: CASSPGPQTTDTQYF.

This clonotype has only a few counts. The V and J genes are TRBV11-1 and TRBJ2-7; D may be TRBD1 (6 bases). V gave up 2 bases and J gave up 2 bases, with 13 bases separating them. The CDR3 has 15 residues. CDR1 SGHAT and CDR2 FQDESV come from the germline V gene (reference sequence). CDR3 nucleotides: TGTGCCAGCAGCTTAAGGGACACGCCGCCCTACGAGCAGTACTTC. Translation: CASSLRDTPPYEQYF. Full variable domain (outside the CDR3, taken from reference TRBV11-1 and TRBJ2-7): EAEVAQSPRYKITEKSQAVAFWCDPISGHATLYWYRQILGQGPELLVQFQDESVVDDSQLPKDRFSAERLKGVDSTLKIQPAELGDSAMYLCASSLRDTPPYEQYFGPGTRLTVT.